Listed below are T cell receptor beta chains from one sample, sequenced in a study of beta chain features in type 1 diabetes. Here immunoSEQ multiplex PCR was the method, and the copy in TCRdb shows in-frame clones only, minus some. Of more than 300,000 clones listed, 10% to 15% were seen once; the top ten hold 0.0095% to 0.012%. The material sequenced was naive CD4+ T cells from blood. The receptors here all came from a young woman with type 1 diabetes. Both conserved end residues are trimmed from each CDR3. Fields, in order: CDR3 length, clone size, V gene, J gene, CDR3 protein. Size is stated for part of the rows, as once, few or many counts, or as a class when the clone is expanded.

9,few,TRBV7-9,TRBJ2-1,ASSAAPGQF
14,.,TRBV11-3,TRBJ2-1,ASSRPGLAGDNEQF
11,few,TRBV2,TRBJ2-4,AGLAEGQNIQY
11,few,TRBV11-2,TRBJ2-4,ASRVIAKNIQY
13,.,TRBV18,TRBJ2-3,ASSPDRGITDTQY
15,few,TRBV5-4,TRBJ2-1,ASSFEPTGTSYNEQF
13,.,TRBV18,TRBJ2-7,ASSPPTGKAYEQY
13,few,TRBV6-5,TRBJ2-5,ASSYGKSGTETQY
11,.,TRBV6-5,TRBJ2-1,ASSYFGQAIRF
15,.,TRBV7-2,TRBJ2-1,ASSLVGVAGAYNEQF
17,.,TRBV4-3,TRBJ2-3,ASSYRTSGGSGSTDTQY
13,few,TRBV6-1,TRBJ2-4,ASSEAPSRRDIQY
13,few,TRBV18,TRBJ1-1,ASSPAGTANTEAF
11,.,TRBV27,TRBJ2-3,ASSPTGADTQY
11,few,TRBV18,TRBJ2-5,ASSPDRGETQY
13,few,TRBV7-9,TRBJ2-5,ASSLAEVFQETQY
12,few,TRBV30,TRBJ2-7,AWSTGQGAYEQY
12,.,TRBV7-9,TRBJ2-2,ASSTSSVTGELF
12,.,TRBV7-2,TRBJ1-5,ASSWGVSNQPQH
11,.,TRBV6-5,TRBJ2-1,ASRQMPRTEQF
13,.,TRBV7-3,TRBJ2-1,ASSPAGDSYNEQF
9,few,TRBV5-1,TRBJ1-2,ASSSPFGYT
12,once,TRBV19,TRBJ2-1,ASSSGDRYNEQF
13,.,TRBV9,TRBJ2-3,ASSVDSGATDTQY
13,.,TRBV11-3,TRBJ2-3,ASSLDGGSTDTQY
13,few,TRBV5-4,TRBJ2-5,ASSWQYGPQETQY
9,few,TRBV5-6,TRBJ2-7,AARGDREEY
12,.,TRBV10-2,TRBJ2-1,ASTSGTTYNEQF
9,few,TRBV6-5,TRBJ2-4,ASSQGNIQY
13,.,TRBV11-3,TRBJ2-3,ASSWGTGSPDTQY
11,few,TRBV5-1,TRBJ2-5,ASSLAGVETQY
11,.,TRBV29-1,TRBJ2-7,SVDSRTGGEQY
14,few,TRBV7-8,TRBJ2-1,ASSLGPGGSYNEQF
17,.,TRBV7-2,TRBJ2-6,ASSLAPRQVSSGANVLT
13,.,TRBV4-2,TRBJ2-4,ASSQEGQAENIQY
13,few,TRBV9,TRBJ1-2,ASSGGQGASHGYT
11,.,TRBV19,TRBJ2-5,ASSIEQQETQY
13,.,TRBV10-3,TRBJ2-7,AISKTSGGYYEQY
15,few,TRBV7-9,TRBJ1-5,ASSPGQGAPLGQPQH
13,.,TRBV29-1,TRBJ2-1,SAGTSASSYNEQF
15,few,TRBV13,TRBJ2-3,ASSPRWGLVSTDTQY
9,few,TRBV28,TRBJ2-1,ASSPLNEQF
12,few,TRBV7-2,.,ASSQVGGGYEQY
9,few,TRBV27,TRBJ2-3,ASSRGRDRH
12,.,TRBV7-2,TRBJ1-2,ASSQADGLKGYT
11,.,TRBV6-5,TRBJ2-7,ASSQGHRYEQY
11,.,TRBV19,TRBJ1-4,ASSPSGREKLF
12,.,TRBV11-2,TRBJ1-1,ASSFAARIDEAF
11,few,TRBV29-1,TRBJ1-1,SVRGQLNTEAF
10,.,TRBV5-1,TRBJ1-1,ASSGGMTEAF